This T cell receptor (beta chain) was captured in a study of T cells in Graves' hyperthyroidism and ophthalmopathy (dated by TCRdb to 2018 to 2020). With respect to the entire study: Peripheral blood was sampled at the time of initial diagnosis, prior to any treatment. Once sampling was done, hyperthyroidism patients were given methimazole at a starting dose of 30 mg daily, whereas ophthalmopathy patients were given high-dose intravenous methylprednisolone. To identify TCR V-J signatures that set the groups apart, the researchers used a discovery cohort of about a hundred patients, made up of 40 to 45 with Graves' ophthalmopathy and 57 with stable Graves' hyperthyroidism. The paper reports TCR Vbeta CDR3 sequencing of approximately 130 peripheral blood samples: some 41 ophthalmopathy, roughly 74 hyperthyroidism and around 17 progressor patients. Prospective prediction of ophthalmopathy was tested in an independent validation cohort consisting of 18 hyperthyroidism patients and some 15 patients who later progressed to ophthalmopathy. For training and testing, the 80 to 100 patients in the discovery cohort were randomly divided in a 7:3 ratio. In six Graves' hyperthyroidism patients, the study also compared T-cell repertoires from thyroid tissue with T-cell repertoires from blood.

Reading the germline V gene gives CDR1 SQVTM and CDR2 ANQGSEA. Trimming leaves V shorter by 3 bases and J shorter by 5 bases, with the junction holding 8 bases beyond the gene matches. The CDR3 runs 14 amino acids, cysteine and phenylalanine included. Only the CDR3 portion is preserved as DNA: 42 bases, with reading frame beginning at the first base. This clonotype was detected many times. Its antigen is still unknown. No base quality values were provided; no much bigger clone lies one nucleotide off. The TCR beta CDR3 regions were amplified from RNA transcripts. For the first round of RT-PCR on the TCR CDR3, the HTBI primer set was used together with the Qiagen OneStep RT-PCR kit. The libraries were constructed in a second round of multiplex PCR and then size-selected and purified. Libraries were sequenced paired-end with 100 bp reads on an Illumina HiSeq2000. Regarding the original processing steps: SOAPnuke was used to process the raw data, removing reads that contained adapters or uncalled bases, had a mean Phred below 15, or lacked an exact match to the constant primer or identifier. High-quality paired reads were merged with COPE v1.2.5, and unique nucleotide sequences were defined as clonotypes. MiTCR v1.1 was used to align the clonotypes against IMGT TRBV, TRBD and TRBJ reference segments. Analysis was restricted to V-J combinations with a frequency above 0.0001, which covered roughly 99% of repertoires. A TCS score was defined as the ratio between F50 (clonal expansion) and ExV (chaos), using BLOSUM62-based TCRdist between CDR3 peptides within each V-J. Welch's t-statistics and random forest reduced around 550 V-J features to 13, which were used in a naive Bayes classifier (R e1071). TCRdb applied fastp at Q25 and MiXCR to the public reads, then kept only in-frame beta chains. Merged by CDR3 protein, the rows form single entries marked with the most common genes and DNA. TCRdb's processing, not the authors' own work, is the source of the V and J calls. The sample data list about 420,000 distinct CDR3 sequences, and approximately 13% of these were observed just once. The ten biggest clones cover 5.3% of the sample.

Graves' hyperthyroidism was defined as stable when no progression to ophthalmopathy occurred over 18 months of follow-up. Hyperthyroidism patients were newly diagnosed, with disease duration under 2 months, and aged 18 to 65 years. The study excluded patients with uncontrolled infections, other autoimmune diseases, pregnancy or lactation. Diagnoses relied on clinical symptoms, serum thyroxine and TRAb, thyroid ultrasound and orbital computed tomography. PBMCs were isolated from more than 8 ml of fresh peripheral blood by Ficoll-Paque density gradient centrifugation. Total RNA was extracted with Trizol reagent, and quality was checked on an Agilent 2100 Bioanalyzer. Paper-wide results and their limitations: Sample size was not statistically predetermined, and investigators were not blinded to group allocation. A model built on a 13 V-J signature distinguished ophthalmopathy from stable hyperthyroidism, reaching 85% to 90% sensitivity and around 81% specificity in cross-validation and 80%/75% in testing. In validation, progression to ophthalmopathy was predicted by the model with 70.59% sensitivity and roughly 76% specificity, a median of approximately 6.5 months before onset. Most expanded thyroid clonotypes (frequency above 0.001) were also detected in blood, suggesting blood repertoires may reflect thyroid immune responses.

The chain uses TRBV29-1 and TRBJ1-1; 8 middle bases align to TRBD1. The sequenced sample was blood. This sequence originates from a woman aged 18-29 years with Graves' hyperthyroidism. The DNA sequence is TGCAGCGTTGACCCAGGGGGCAGGAGGACTGAAGCTTTCTTT. Its product reads: CSVDPGGRRTEAFF.